These 15 T cell receptor beta chains share one sample of origin, sequenced in a study of OX40 agonist ivuxolimab in advanced cancers. Repertoires were generated with immunoSEQ multiplex PCR, while TCRdb's copy carries only in-frame clones and drops some. The sample consists of roughly 56,000 clones, less than 85% of them appearing once. The sequencing used CD4+ or CD8+ T cells sorted from blood, collected in a trial of the OX40 agonist ivuxolimab. These TCRs come from an adult with an advanced solid tumor such as melanoma, head and neck, liver or kidney cancer.

The V gene is TRBV30, the J gene TRBJ2-2; possibly TRBD1 for D (5 bases). This CDR3 region has 16 residues. Germline CDR1 is GTSNPN and CDR2 is SVGIG (reference sequence). V was cut by 0 bases and J by 1 base, with 12 bases left in between. The CDR3 coding sequence is TGTGCCTGGAGTGTACAAGGGGCACTGAACACCGGGGAGCTGTTTTTT. Its translation is CAWSVQGALNTGELFF.

V is TRBV6-6 and J is TRBJ1-6; D possibly corresponds to TRBD1 (6 bases). The CDR3 is made up of 15 amino acids. CDR1 and CDR2 (germline): MNHNY, SVGAGI (reference sequence). Trimming removed 4 bases from V and 7 bases from J, with 14 bases in between. In DNA, the CDR3 is TGTGCCAGCAGTTGGGGGGACATGGAGAATTCACCCCTCCACTTT. Translating gives CASSWGDMENSPLHF.

The genes are TRBV6-5 and TRBJ1-4; tentatively, D is TRBD1 (5 bases). V was shortened by 5 bases and J by 8 bases, with 12 bases between the two germline ends. Germline CDR1 reads MNHEY; CDR2 reads SVGAGI. This CDR3 is 13 amino acids long. The CDR3 coding sequence is TGTGCCAGCAGTCTCAGGGTCAGGGAAAAACTGTTTTTT. It is translated as CASSLRVREKLFF.

The chain links TRBV7-3 to TRBJ2-6, with D tentatively TRBD1 (6 bases). Trimming shortened V by 2 bases and J by 2 bases, and 7 bases separated the two germline ends. The CDR3 contains 15 residues. The germline V gene encodes CDR1 SGHTA and CDR2 FQGTGA. This chain's CDR3 is CASSLGGTGANVLTF. The CDR3 nucleotides are TGTGCCAGCAGCTTAGGGGGCACTGGGGCCAACGTCCTGACTTTC.

V and J are TRBV19 and TRBJ1-2; D gene unclear. The CDR3 is made up of 15 amino acids. Germline loops: CDR1 LNHDA, CDR2 SQIVND (reference sequence). Trimming removed 6 bases at V and 1 base at J, with 15 bases between. This chain's CDR3 is CASRSSLGINYGYTF. CDR3 coding DNA: TGTGCCAGTAGGTCATCCCTGGGAATTAACTATGGCTACACCTTC.

The chain combines TRBV5-1 with TRBJ2-2; TRBD2 matches 7 bases. After removal of 3 bases from V and 5 bases from J, the junction contained 1 base not matched to a gene. The CDR3 extends over 13 amino acids. Germline-derived CDR1 and CDR2 are SGHRS and YFSETQ. The CDR3 here is CASSSGLTGELFF. In DNA form, the CDR3 reads TGCGCCAGCAGCTCGGGACTAACCGGGGAGCTGTTTTTT.

The chain employs TRBV4-3 and TRBJ1-1, with 8 bases identical to TRBD1. Trimming removed 1 base from V and 0 bases from J; junction bases left unmatched: 4. The CDR3 is 16 amino acids. CDR1 is LGHNA, CDR2 YSLEER, per germline. CDR3 amino acids: CASSQGQGRMNTEAFF. The CDR3 DNA reads as TGCGCCAGCAGCCAAGGACAGGGGCGAATGAACACTGAAGCTTTCTTT.

The chain's CDR3 is CASTRGQVYGYTF. CDR3 bases: TGTGCCAGCACCCGGGGACAGGTCTATGGCTACACCTTC. J is TRBJ1-2 and V is TRBV28; 8 bases align to TRBD1. The germline CDR1 and CDR2 sequences are MDHEN and SYDVKM. The V gene end was trimmed by 7 bases and the J gene end by 4 bases; junction bases not matched to a gene: 5. This CDR3 is built from 13 residues.

The chain links TRBV7-2 to TRBJ2-1; 8 bases are shared with TRBD2. Germline loops: CDR1 SGHTA, CDR2 FQGNSA. J gave up 7 bases and V 6 bases, and 11 bases lay outside the gene matches. This CDR3 spans 15 amino acids. CDR3: CASRSKGLVVNEQFF. CDR3 bases: TGTGCCAGCAGATCCAAGGGACTAGTCGTTAATGAGCAGTTCTTC.

The chain joins TRBV6-5 to TRBJ1-1; tentative D call: TRBD1 (6 bases). With 6 bases removed from V and 4 bases from J, the gap between germline ends came to 15 bases. Per germline, CDR1 MNHEY and CDR2 SVGAGI. CDR3 length: 14 amino acids. CDR3 sequence: CASSTVGGITEAFF. CDR3 bases: TGTGCCAGCAGCACCGTGGGGGGCATCACTGAAGCTTTCTTT.

This chain joins TRBV5-5 and TRBJ1-1; a possible D gene is TRBD1 (6 bases). The V and J ends lost 0 bases and 6 bases respectively, with 24 bases between them. The CDR3 length is 18 residues. The germline V gene encodes CDR1 SGHKS and CDR2 YYEKEE (reference sequence). CDR3 in DNA: TGTGCCAGCAGCTTGGCCGGCAGGGGAGACCGTGCAGGTGCTGAAGCTTTCTTT. Protein product: CASSLAGRGDRAGAEAFF.

The V gene is TRBV18, the J gene TRBJ1-4, with TRBD1 matching over 7 bases. CDR3 length: 14 amino acids. J gave up 7 bases and V 2 bases, and 4 bases lay outside the gene matches. Germline V gene data show CDR1 as KGHSH and CDR2 as LQKENI. Here the CDR3 reads CASSPDRATEKLFF. The CDR3 bases are TGTGCCAGCTCACCAGACAGGGCGACTGAAAAACTGTTTTTT.

This clone occurred a few times. V and J are TRBV27 and TRBJ2-7; tentatively, D is TRBD1 or TRBD2 (5 bases each). This CDR3 is built from 17 residues. Germline CDR1 and CDR2: MNHEY and SMNVEV (reference sequence). Between the trimmed V and J ends, which lost 6 bases and 1 base, there was a span of 22 bases. The chain's CDR3 is CASSEGYGSVGSYEQYF. The CDR3 nucleotides are TGTGCCAGCAGCGAGGGGTACGGGTCGGTCGGGTCCTACGAGCAGTACTTC.

The V and J genes are TRBV4-1 and TRBJ2-5; 7 bases match TRBD1. Germline lookup yields CDR1 MGHRA and CDR2 YSYEKL. Germline trimming cut 1 base from V and 3 bases from J; bases unmatched to any gene: 14. This CDR3 is 18 amino acids long. The CDR3 region has the DNA TGCGCCAGCAGCCAAGCCCCTCCAAGACAGGGACCCAAAGAGACCCAGTACTTC. It is translated as CASSQAPPRQGPKETQYF.

The V gene is TRBV6-7, the J gene TRBJ1-2, with TRBD1 identical over 8 bases. TRBV6-7 is designated an ORF whose function remains uncertain. With V trimmed by 6 bases and J by 7 bases, 7 bases remained unmatched. The CDR3 is made up of 13 amino acids. CDR3 sequence (DNA): TGTGCCAGCAGACCGGACAGGGAGACTGGCTACACCTTC. Its protein product is CASRPDRETGYTF.